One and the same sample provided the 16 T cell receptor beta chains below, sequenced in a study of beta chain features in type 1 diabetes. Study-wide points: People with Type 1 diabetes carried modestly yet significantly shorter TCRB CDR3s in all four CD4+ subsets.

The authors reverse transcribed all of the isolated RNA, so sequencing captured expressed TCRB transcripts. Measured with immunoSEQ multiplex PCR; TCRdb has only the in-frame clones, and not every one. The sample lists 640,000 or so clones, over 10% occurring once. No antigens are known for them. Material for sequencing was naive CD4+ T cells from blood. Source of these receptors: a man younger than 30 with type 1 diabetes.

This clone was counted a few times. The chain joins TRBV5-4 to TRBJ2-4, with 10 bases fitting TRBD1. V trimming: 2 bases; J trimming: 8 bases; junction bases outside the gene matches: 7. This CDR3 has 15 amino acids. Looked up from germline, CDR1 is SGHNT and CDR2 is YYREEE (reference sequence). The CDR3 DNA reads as TGTGCCAGCAGCTTATACCGGGACAGGGGCGACATTCAGTACTTC. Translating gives CASSLYRDRGDIQYF.

The DNA of the CDR3 is TGTGCCAGCAGCGCCGGACAGGGAGGAACAGATACGCAGTATTTT. This codes for CASSAGQGGTDTQYF. The chain uses TRBV7-9 and TRBJ2-3; 8 bases line up with TRBD1. Trimming took 5 bases from V and 3 from J; bases not matched to a gene: 7. The CDR3 totals 15 residues. In germline, CDR1 is SEHNR, CDR2 FQNEAQ (reference sequence).

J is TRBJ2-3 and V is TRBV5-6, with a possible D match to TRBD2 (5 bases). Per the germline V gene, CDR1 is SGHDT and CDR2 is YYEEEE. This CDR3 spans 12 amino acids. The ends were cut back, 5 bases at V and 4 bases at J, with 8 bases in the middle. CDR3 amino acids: CASSSLADTQYF. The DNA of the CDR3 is TGTGCCAGCAGTTCACTAGCAGATACGCAGTATTTT.

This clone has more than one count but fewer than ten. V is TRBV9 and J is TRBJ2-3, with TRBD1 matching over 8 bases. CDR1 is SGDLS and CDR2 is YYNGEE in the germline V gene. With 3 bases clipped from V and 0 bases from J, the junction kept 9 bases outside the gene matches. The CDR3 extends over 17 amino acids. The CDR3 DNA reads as TGTGCCAGCAGCGACGGGACAGGAACTCCTAGCACAGATACGCAGTATTTT. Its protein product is CASSDGTGTPSTDTQYF.

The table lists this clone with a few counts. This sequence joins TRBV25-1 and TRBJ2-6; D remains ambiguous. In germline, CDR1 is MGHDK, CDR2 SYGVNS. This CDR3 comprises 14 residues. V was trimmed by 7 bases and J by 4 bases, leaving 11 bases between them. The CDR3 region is CASTADGGANVLTF. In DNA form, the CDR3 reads TGTGCCAGCACCGCCGACGGGGGGGCCAACGTCCTGACTTTC.

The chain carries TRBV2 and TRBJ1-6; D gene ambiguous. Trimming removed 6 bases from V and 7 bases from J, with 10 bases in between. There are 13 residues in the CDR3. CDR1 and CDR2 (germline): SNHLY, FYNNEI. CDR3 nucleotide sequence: TGTGCCAGCAGCAAAGAGACGAATTCACCCCTCCACTTT. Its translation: CASSKETNSPLHF.

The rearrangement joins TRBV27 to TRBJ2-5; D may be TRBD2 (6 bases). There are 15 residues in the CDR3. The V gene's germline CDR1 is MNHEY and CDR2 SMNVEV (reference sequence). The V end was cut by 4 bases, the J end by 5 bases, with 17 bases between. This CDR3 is CASSSRPGGWETQYF. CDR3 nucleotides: TGTGCCAGCAGTTCCCGCCCAGGAGGGTGGGAGACCCAGTACTTC.

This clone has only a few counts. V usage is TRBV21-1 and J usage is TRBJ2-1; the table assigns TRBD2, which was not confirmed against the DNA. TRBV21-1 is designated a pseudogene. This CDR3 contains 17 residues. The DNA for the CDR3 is TGTGCCAGTAGACTAGCGGGGGGTTTCCTGTCCTACAATGAGCAGTTCTTC. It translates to CASRLAGGFLSYNEQFF.

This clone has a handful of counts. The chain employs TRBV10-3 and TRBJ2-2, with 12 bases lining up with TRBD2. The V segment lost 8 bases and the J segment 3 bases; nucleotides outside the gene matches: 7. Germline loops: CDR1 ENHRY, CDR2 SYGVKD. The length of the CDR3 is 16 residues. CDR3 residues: CAIGTSGGPYTGELFF. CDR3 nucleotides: TGTGCCATCGGAACTAGCGGGGGGCCCTACACCGGGGAGCTGTTTTTT.

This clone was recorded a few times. Here the CDR3 reads CASSQGTVASYEQYF. Written as DNA, the CDR3 is TGCGCCAGCAGCCAAGGGACAGTTGCCTCCTACGAGCAGTACTTC. The chain combines TRBV4-1 with TRBJ2-7, with a possible D match to TRBD1 (6 bases). Germline V gene sequence: CDR1 MGHRA, CDR2 YSYEKL. The ends were cut back, 1 base at V and 0 bases at J, with 10 bases in the middle. CDR3 length equals 15 residues.

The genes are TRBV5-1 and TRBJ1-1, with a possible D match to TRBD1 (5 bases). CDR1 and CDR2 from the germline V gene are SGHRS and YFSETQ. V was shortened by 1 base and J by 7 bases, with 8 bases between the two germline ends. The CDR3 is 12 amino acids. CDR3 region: CASSLTGDEAFF. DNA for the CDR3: TGCGCCAGCAGCTTGACGGGGGATGAAGCTTTCTTT.

The CDR3 sequence: CASSGNRVIGQPQHF. CDR3 DNA sequence: TGTGCCAGCAGCGGAAACAGGGTAATAGGGCAGCCCCAGCATTTT. The V and J genes are TRBV7-8 and TRBJ1-5, with D possibly TRBD1 on 6 matching bases. The CDR3 runs to 15 residues. Germline V gives CDR1 SGHVS, CDR2 FQNEAQ. V lost 5 bases and J 7 bases, leaving 18 bases between the germline ends.

The CDR3 bases are TGTGCCAGCAGTTACTCGAGGGATGATTATGGCTACACCTTC. As protein: CASSYSRDDYGYTF. The chain joins TRBV6-5 to TRBJ1-2; D is uncertain. The CDR3 runs to 14 residues. Germline lookup yields CDR1 MNHEY and CDR2 SVGAGI. With 0 bases removed from V and 5 bases from J, the gap between germline ends came to 10 bases.

The chain's CDR3 is CASSVLGTYNEQFF. Written as DNA, the CDR3 is TGTGCCAGTAGTGTACTGGGCACCTACAATGAGCAGTTCTTC. The chain uses TRBV19 and TRBJ2-1, with D unclear. The CDR3 runs to 14 residues. Trimming shortened V by 5 bases and J by 2 bases, and 10 bases separated the two germline ends. Germline lookup yields CDR1 LNHDA and CDR2 SQIVND (reference sequence).

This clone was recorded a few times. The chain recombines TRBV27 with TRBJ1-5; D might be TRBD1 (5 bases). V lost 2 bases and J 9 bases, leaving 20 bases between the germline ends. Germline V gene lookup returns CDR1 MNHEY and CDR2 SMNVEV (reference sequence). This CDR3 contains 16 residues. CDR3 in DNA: TGTGCCAGCAGTTTAAGCTATACGCAGGGAGCCCGGCCCCAGCATTTT. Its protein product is CASSLSYTQGARPQHF.

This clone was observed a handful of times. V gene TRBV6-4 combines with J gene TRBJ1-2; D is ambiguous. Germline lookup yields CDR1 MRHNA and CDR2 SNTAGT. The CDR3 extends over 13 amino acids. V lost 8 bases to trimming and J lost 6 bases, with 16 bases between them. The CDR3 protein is CASSFSPGDGYTF. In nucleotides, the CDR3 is TGTGCCAGCTCCTTCAGCCCCGGGGATGGCTACACCTTC.